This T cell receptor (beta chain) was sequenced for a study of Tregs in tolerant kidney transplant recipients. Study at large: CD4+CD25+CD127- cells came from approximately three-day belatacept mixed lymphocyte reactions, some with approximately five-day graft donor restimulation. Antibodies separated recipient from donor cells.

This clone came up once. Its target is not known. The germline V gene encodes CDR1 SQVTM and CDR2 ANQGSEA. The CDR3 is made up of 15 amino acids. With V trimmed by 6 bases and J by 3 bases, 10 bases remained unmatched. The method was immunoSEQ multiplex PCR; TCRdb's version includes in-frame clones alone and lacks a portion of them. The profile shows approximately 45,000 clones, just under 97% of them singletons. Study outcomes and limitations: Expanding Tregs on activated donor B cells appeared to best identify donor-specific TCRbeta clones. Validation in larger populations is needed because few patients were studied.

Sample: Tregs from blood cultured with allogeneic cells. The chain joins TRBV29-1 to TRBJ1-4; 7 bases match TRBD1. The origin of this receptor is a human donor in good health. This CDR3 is CSVADRVGANEKLFF. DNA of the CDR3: TGCAGCGTAGCCGACAGGGTCGGGGCTAATGAAAAACTGTTTTTT.